The rows below give T cell receptor beta chains drawn from one sample of a study of sequential checkpoint blockade in melanoma. TCRdb's table, derived via immunoSEQ multiplex PCR, lists solely in-frame clones and lacks some. Of tens of thousands of clones in the sample, approximately 71% were seen once. Here the sequenced sample was CD8+ T cells sorted from blood (inferred from file names), taken from a patient given nivolumab and ipilimumab in sequence. These receptors were obtained from a human donor with melanoma. Each CDR3 is given with its conserved first and last residue. The D gene is left open where the match is weak. Rows may omit the clone size; those that give it use once, few, many or a size class.

CDR3aa: CASSRGGGRETQYF
CDR3nt: TGTGCCAGCAGCCGGGGCGGGGGCCGGGAGACCCAGTACTTC
abundance: .
len: 14
d_gene: .
j_gene: TRBJ2-5
v_gene: TRBV5-4

CDR3aa: CASSQESTGLSGYTF
CDR3nt: TGCGCCAGCAGCCAAGAGTCGACAGGGTTATCTGGCTACACCTTC
abundance: .
len: 15
d_gene: TRBD1
j_gene: TRBJ1-2
v_gene: TRBV4-1

CDR3aa: CASSRRGYNSPLHF
CDR3nt: TGTGCCAGCAGCCGGAGAGGATATAATTCACCCCTCCACTTT
abundance: .
len: 14
d_gene: .
j_gene: TRBJ1-6
v_gene: TRBV27

CDR3aa: CASSFPGTGTGYTF
CDR3nt: TGTGCCAGCAGCTTCCCCGGGACAGGGACCGGCTACACCTTC
abundance: .
len: 14
d_gene: TRBD1
j_gene: TRBJ1-2
v_gene: TRBV7-9

CDR3aa: CASSDSLDRQTYEQYF
CDR3nt: TGTGCCAGCAGCGATAGTTTAGACAGGCAGACCTACGAGCAGTACTTC
abundance: .
len: 16
d_gene: .
j_gene: TRBJ2-7
v_gene: TRBV2

CDR3aa: CASSPTSGGLYNEQFF
CDR3nt: TGTGCCAGCAGCCCCACCAGCGGGGGGCTGTACAATGAGCAGTTCTTC
abundance: few
len: 16
d_gene: TRBD2
j_gene: TRBJ2-1
v_gene: TRBV5-4

CDR3aa: CASSWTGQETQYF
CDR3nt: TGTGCCAGCAGCTGGACAGGACAAGAGACCCAGTACTTC
abundance: medium-sized
len: 13
d_gene: TRBD1
j_gene: TRBJ2-5
v_gene: TRBV5-6

CDR3aa: CASSQEWRSPSDTQYF
CDR3nt: TGTGCCAGCAGCCAAGAGTGGAGGAGCCCGTCCGATACGCAGTATTTT
abundance: .
len: 16
d_gene: .
j_gene: TRBJ2-3
v_gene: TRBV14

CDR3aa: CASSQVMTGITEAFF
CDR3nt: TGTGCCAGCAGCCAAGTTATGACAGGGATCACTGAAGCTTTCTTT
abundance: .
len: 15
d_gene: TRBD1
j_gene: TRBJ1-1
v_gene: TRBV5-4

CDR3aa: CATSGKGPYGYTF
CDR3nt: TGTGCCACCTCGGGAAAGGGTCCGTATGGCTACACCTTC
abundance: .
len: 13
d_gene: .
j_gene: TRBJ1-2
v_gene: TRBV5-4

CDR3aa: CASSYTAGYNEQFF
CDR3nt: TGTGCCAGCAGTTACACAGCGGGTTACAATGAGCAGTTCTTC
abundance: .
len: 14
d_gene: .
j_gene: TRBJ2-1
v_gene: TRBV6-6

CDR3aa: CASSQARTGAVYEQYF
CDR3nt: TGTGCCAGCAGCCAAGCCCGGACAGGGGCGGTGTACGAGCAGTACTTC
abundance: .
len: 16
d_gene: TRBD1
j_gene: TRBJ2-7
v_gene: TRBV7-9

CDR3aa: CASSQTQLSNSPLHF
CDR3nt: TGTGCCAGCAGCCAGACACAGTTGAGTAATTCACCCCTCCACTTT
abundance: .
len: 15
d_gene: .
j_gene: TRBJ1-6
v_gene: TRBV6-5

CDR3aa: CASSQGIGSSYNEQFF
CDR3nt: TGCGCCAGCAGCCAAGGAATAGGGAGCTCCTACAATGAGCAGTTCTTC
abundance: .
len: 16
d_gene: .
j_gene: TRBJ2-1
v_gene: TRBV4-3

CDR3aa: CASSRHRETDSPLHF
CDR3nt: TGTGCCAGCAGCAGACACCGGGAGACCGATTCACCCCTCCACTTT
abundance: .
len: 15
d_gene: .
j_gene: TRBJ1-6
v_gene: TRBV21-1

CDR3aa: CASSDSQGNGGNQPQHF
CDR3nt: TGTGCCAGCAGCGACTCACAGGGGAATGGAGGCAATCAGCCCCAGCATTTT
abundance: .
len: 17
d_gene: TRBD1
j_gene: TRBJ1-5
v_gene: TRBV5-8

CDR3aa: CASSQRGQGFGETQYF
CDR3nt: TGCGCCAGCAGCCAAAGGGGACAGGGTTTCGGAGAGACCCAGTACTTC
abundance: few
len: 16
d_gene: TRBD1
j_gene: TRBJ2-5
v_gene: TRBV4-3